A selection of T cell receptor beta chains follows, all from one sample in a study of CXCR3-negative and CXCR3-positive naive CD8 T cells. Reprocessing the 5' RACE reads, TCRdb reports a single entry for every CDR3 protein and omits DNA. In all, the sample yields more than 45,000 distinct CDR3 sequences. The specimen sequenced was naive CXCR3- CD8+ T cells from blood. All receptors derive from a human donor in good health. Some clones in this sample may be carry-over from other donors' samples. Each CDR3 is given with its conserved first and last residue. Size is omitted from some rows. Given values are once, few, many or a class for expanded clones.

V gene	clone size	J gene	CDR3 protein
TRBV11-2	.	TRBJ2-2	CASSGRDLQGAYGLFF
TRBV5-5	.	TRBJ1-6	CASSLGGNSPLHF
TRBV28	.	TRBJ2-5	CASSPRTGGETQYF
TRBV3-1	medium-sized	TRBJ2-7	CASSHSYEQYF
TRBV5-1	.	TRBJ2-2	CASGPLPGELFF
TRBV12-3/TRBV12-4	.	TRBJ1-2	CASSPHQGAFVHGYTF
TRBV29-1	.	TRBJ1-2	CSVADRGLGYGYTF
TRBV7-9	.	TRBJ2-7	CASSLRGKAYEQYF
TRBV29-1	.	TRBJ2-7	CSVEDRADYEQYF
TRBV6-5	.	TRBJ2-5	CASSYSIPGGPGETQYF
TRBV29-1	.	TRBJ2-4	CSVEPTGEGNIQYF
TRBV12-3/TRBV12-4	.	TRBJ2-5	CASSPSGERQTQYF
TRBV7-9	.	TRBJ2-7	CASSLGWQDSYEQYF
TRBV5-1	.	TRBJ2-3	CACSPTGDRVTDAQYF
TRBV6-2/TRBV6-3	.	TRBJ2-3	CASTDRPTSTDTQYF
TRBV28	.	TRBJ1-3	CASSSTGLSGNTIYF
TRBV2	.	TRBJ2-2	CASSGDYNTGELFF
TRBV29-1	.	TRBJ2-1	CSVESAIFYNEQFF
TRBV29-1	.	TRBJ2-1	CSGRDLKYNEQFF
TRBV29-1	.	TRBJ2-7	CSAETGGSSYEQYF
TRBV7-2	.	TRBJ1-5	CASSLTGLLVGNQPQHF
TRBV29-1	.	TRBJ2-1	CSVEGLLAGGYSYNEQFF
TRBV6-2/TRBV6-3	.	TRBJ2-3	CASSYSLYGEGQDTQYF
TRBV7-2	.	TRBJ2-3	CASGGLAPTDTQYF
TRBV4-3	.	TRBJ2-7	CASSQEVVGTYEQYF
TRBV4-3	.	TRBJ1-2	CASSQDTYTIYGYTF
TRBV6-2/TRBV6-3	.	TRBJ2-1	CASRTGSSSYNEQFF
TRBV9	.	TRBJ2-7	CASSEGDRREQYF
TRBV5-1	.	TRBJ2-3	CASSHRGRNTDTQYF
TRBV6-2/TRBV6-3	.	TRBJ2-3	CASNLGTSGGPTDTQYF
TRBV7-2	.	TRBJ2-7	CASSPGRATYEQYF
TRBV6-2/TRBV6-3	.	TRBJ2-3	CASSYSPPTEPTQYF
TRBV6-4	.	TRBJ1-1	CASSPGAIKNTEAFF
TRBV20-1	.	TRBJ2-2	CSAGDGRTGELFF
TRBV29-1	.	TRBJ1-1	CSAQRTDTEAFF
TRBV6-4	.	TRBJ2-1	CASSEASVGVGEQFF
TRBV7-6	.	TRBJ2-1	CASSSGHYNEQFF
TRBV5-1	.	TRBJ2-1	CASSVDSGSSYNEQFF
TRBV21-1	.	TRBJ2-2	CASKRGRAGRQGGGELFF
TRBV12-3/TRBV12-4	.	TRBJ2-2	CANHLGGELFF
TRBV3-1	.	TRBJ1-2	CASSEIGQDYNYGYTF
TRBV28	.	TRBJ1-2	CASSFRDYGYTF
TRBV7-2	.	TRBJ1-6	CASSHRGDYNSPLHF
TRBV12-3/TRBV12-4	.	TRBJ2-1	CASSKPRDSWEQFF
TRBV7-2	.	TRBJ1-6	CASSSWDESTLHF
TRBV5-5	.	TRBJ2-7	CASSPGTGGKQYF
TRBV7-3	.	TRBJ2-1	CASSSGLDKYNEQFF
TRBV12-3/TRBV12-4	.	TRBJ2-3	CASSPPGVTQYF
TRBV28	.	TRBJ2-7	CASSFSRQGGPSSYEQYF
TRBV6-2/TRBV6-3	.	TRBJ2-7	CASADPRSSYEQYF
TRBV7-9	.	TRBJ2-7	CASTERDFYEQYF
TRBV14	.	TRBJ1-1	CASSQPGRTQNTEAFF
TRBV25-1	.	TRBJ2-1	CASSESLQFNQFF
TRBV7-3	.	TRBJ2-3	CASSVTTSTDTQYF